This TCR beta chain emerged from a study of blood T cell repertoires in COVID-19. About the study: T cells, B-cell-depleted T cells, or PBMCs provided the cDNA or gDNA that served as material.

Seattle participants joined during active infection and were tracked over time. CDR3 length equals 12 residues. CDR1 MNHNY and CDR2 SVGAGI come from the germline V gene (reference sequence). The V gene lost 5 bases and the J gene lost 9 bases, with 13 bases spanning the gap. Sequencing was performed with immunoSEQ multiplex PCR; in TCRdb, only in-frame clones are kept and a portion is missing. Of just over 150,000 clones listed, around 92% were seen once; the top ten hold nearly 5%. The source is a man younger than 45 with COVID-19, enrolled during active disease. The chain is built from TRBV6-6 and TRBJ1-2; D may be TRBD1 (6 bases). Sequencing input: peripheral blood. The CDR3 spells CASSLRTARYTF. The CDR3 DNA follows: TGTGCCAGCAGTCTTAGGACAGCCCGCTACACCTTC.